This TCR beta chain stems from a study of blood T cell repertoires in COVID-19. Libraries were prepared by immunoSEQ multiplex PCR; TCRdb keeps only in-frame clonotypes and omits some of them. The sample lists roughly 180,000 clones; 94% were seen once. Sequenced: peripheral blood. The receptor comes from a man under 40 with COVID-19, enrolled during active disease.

The CDR3 loop is CASRVFAGGGNEQFF. Written as DNA, the CDR3 is TGCGCCAGCAGAGTCTTTGCGGGGGGAGGAAATGAGCAGTTCTTC. The chain uses TRBV5-1 and TRBJ2-1, with 8 positions matching TRBD2. The V segment lost 5 bases and the J segment 7 bases; nucleotides outside the gene matches: 11. This CDR3 region has 15 residues. Per germline, CDR1 SGHRS and CDR2 YFSETQ. The full variable domain, in which reference TRBV5-1 and TRBJ2-1 provide the parts outside the CDR3, is KAGVTQTPRYLIKTRGQQVTLSCSPISGHRSVSWYQQTPGQGLQFLFEYFSETQRNKGNFPGRFSGRQFSNSRSEMNVSTLELGDSALYLCASRVFAGGGNEQFFGPGTRLTVL.